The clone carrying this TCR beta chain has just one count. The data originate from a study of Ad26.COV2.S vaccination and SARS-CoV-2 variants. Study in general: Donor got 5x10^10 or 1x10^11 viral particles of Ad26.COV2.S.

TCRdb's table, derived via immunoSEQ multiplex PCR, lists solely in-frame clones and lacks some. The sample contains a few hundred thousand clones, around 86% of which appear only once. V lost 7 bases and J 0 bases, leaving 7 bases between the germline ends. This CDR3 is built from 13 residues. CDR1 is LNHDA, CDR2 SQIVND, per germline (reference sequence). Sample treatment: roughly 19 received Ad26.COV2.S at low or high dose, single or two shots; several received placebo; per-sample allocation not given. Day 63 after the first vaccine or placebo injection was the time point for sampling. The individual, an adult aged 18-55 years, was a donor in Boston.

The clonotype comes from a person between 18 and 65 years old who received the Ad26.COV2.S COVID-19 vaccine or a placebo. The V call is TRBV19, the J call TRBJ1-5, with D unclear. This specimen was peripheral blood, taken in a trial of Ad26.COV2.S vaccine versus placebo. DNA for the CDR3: TGTGCCAGTACAGCATATAGCAATCAGCCCCAGCATTTT. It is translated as CASTAYSNQPQHF. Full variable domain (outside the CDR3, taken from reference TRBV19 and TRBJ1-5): DGGITQSPKYLFRKEGQNVTLSCEQNLNHDAMYWYRQDPGQGLRLIYYSQIVNDFQKGDIAEGYSVSREKKESFPLTVTSAQKNPTAFYLCASTAYSNQPQHFGDGTRLSIL.